Presented here are 14 T cell receptor beta chains from one specimen sequenced in a study of blood T cell repertoires in COVID-19. Measured with immunoSEQ multiplex PCR; TCRdb has only the in-frame clones, and not every one. The sample holds over 45,000 clones, around 81% seen once. The sequenced material came from peripheral blood. Source of these receptors: a woman aged 80 or over with active or convalescent COVID-19.

V gene TRBV7-2 combines with J gene TRBJ2-7, with 12 bases identical to TRBD2. CDR1 and CDR2 (germline): SGHTA, FQGNSA. Trimming cost V 2 bases and J 7 bases; bases outside gene matches: 6. The CDR3 sequence is 15 residues long. This CDR3 reads CASSLSSGGASEQYF. CDR3 bases: TGTGCCAGCAGCTTATCTAGCGGGGGGGCGTCTGAGCAGTACTTC.

This chain connects TRBV7-9 to TRBJ2-3; D remains unclear. This CDR3 comprises 11 residues. The germline gives CDR1 SEHNR, CDR2 FQNEAQ (reference sequence). V gave up 5 bases and J gave up 7 bases, with 7 bases separating them. CDR3 sequence reads: CASSPFNTQYF. Written as DNA, the CDR3 is TGTGCCAGCAGCCCATTCAATACGCAGTATTTT.

V usage is TRBV7-6 and J usage is TRBJ2-7; 9 bases are a match to TRBD1. The junction had 8 bases not matched to a gene; V was cut back by 3 bases and J by 5 bases. Germline V CDR1 and CDR2: SGHVS, FNYEAQ. The CDR3 covers 15 residues. The CDR3 DNA reads as TGTGCCAGCAGCTTGGGGACAGGGATGCGCCACGAGCAGTACTTC. This codes for CASSLGTGMRHEQYF.

The rearrangement links TRBV4-3 to TRBJ2-7; tentative D call: TRBD2 (5 bases). V was shortened by 4 bases and J by 2 bases, with 15 bases between the two germline ends. This CDR3 region has 15 residues. The V gene's germline CDR1 is LGHNA and CDR2 YSLEER. The CDR3 here is CASSLGAERTYEQYF. The CDR3 DNA reads as TGCGCCAGCAGCCTAGGAGCGGAAAGGACCTACGAGCAGTACTTC.

The rearrangement links TRBV7-9 to TRBJ1-6; 7 bases match TRBD1. With V trimmed by 1 base and J by 6 bases, 3 bases remained unmatched. The germline V gene encodes CDR1 SEHNR and CDR2 FQNEAQ (reference sequence). The CDR3 is 15 amino acids. The CDR3 DNA sequence: TGTGCCAGCAGCTTAGTGGCAGGGGGTAATTCACCCCTCCACTTT. Protein product: CASSLVAGGNSPLHF.

The chain is built from TRBV4-2 and TRBJ1-2; D gene uncertain. The CDR3 extends over 15 amino acids. Germline-derived CDR1 and CDR2 are LGHNA and YNFKEQ. Trimming removed 0 bases from V and 4 bases from J, with 12 bases in between. CDR3 nucleotides: TGTGCCAGCAGCCAAGATTATAGAGACTTCTATGGCTACACCTTC. Translation gives CASSQDYRDFYGYTF.

This clone has only a few counts. The chain links TRBV5-1 to TRBJ1-1, with 8 bases that match TRBD1. J gave up 3 bases and V 4 bases, and 5 bases lay outside the gene matches. This CDR3 is built from 14 residues. Germline V gene sequence: CDR1 SGHRS, CDR2 YFSETQ. The CDR3 protein is CASSDTGGDTEAFF. CDR3 nucleotides: TGCGCCAGCAGCGACACAGGGGGAGACACTGAAGCTTTCTTT.

The chain has TRBV5-8 and TRBJ1-2, with a tentative D call TRBD1 (6 bases). The ends were cut back, 6 bases at V and 5 bases at J, with 20 bases in the middle. This CDR3 region has 15 residues. The germline V gene has CDR1 SGHTS and CDR2 YDEGEE. The CDR3 nucleotides are TGTGCCAGCATGGAATTACAGGGTAATCCTTATGGCTACACCTTC. It yields the protein CASMELQGNPYGYTF. The complete variable domain, with remaining parts taken from reference TRBV5-8 and TRBJ1-2, reads EAGVTQSPTHLIKTRGQQATLRCSPISGHTSVYWYQQALGLGLQFLLWYDEGEERNRGNFPPRFSGRQFPNYSSELNVNALELEDSALYLCASMELQGNPYGYTFGSGTRLTVV.

The CDR3 sequence: CARQGKDSGTEAFF. As DNA, the CDR3 is TGTGCCAGACAGGGGAAAGATTCGGGCACTGAAGCTTTCTTT. This sequence joins TRBV19 and TRBJ1-1, with 7 bases that match TRBD1. Trimming took 9 bases from V and 4 from J; bases not matched to a gene: 11. This CDR3 has 14 amino acids. Per the germline V gene, CDR1 is LNHDA and CDR2 is SQIVND (reference sequence).

This clone has just one count. This chain links TRBV27 with TRBJ2-6; D is possibly TRBD1 (7 bases). The V gene lost 3 bases and the J gene lost 1 base, with 19 bases spanning the gap. CDR3 length equals 19 residues. Germline values: CDR1 MNHEY, CDR2 SMNVEV (reference sequence). CDR3 amino acids: CASSLGGRGADSGANVLTF. The CDR3 bases are TGTGCCAGCAGTTTGGGGGGCAGGGGGGCGGATTCTGGGGCCAACGTCCTGACTTTC. Full variable domain (rest looked up from reference TRBV27 and TRBJ2-6): EAQVTQNPRYLITVTGKKLTVTCSQNMNHEYMSWYRQDPGLGLRQIYYSMNVEVTDKGDVPEGYKVSRKEKRNFPLILESPSPNQTSLYFCASSLGGRGADSGANVLTFGAGSRLTVL.

The V call is TRBV24-1, the J call TRBJ1-2; D gene ambiguous. Looked up from germline, CDR1 is KGHDR and CDR2 is SFDVKD. The ends were cut back, 3 bases at V and 5 bases at J, with 12 bases in the middle. There are 14 residues in the CDR3. The CDR3: CATSDTDIPYGYTF. The CDR3 DNA sequence: TGTGCCACCAGTGATACCGACATACCGTATGGCTACACCTTC.

This sequence joins TRBV23-1 and TRBJ2-4; maybe TRBD1 (5 bases). TRBV23-1 is classed as an ORF, of uncertain function. CDR3 length: 17 amino acids. The ends were cut back, 3 bases at V and 2 bases at J, with 17 bases in the middle. DNA for the CDR3: TGCGCCAGCAGTCATTCCTTACCTCCAGGGACCAAAAACATTCAGTACTTC. This encodes CASSHSLPPGTKNIQYF.

The chain joins TRBV9 to TRBJ2-7; 11 bases match TRBD2. Trimming removed 2 bases from V and 3 bases from J; junction bases left unmatched: 4. The CDR3 contains 15 residues. CDR1 is SGDLS, CDR2 YYNGEE, per germline. For the CDR3, the DNA is TGTGCCAGCAGCGTTAGCGGGGGGGCAGTCTACGAGCAGTACTTC. Protein: CASSVSGGAVYEQYF.

The chain carries TRBV6-5 and TRBJ2-3, with 11 bases matching TRBD2. The CDR3 spans 16 residues. With 4 bases clipped from V and 0 bases from J, the junction kept 3 bases outside the gene matches. Germline lookup yields CDR1 MNHEY and CDR2 SVGAGI. In DNA form, the CDR3 reads TGTGCCAGCAGTTTGACTAGCGGGGCTAGCACAGATACGCAGTATTTT. This codes for CASSLTSGASTDTQYF.